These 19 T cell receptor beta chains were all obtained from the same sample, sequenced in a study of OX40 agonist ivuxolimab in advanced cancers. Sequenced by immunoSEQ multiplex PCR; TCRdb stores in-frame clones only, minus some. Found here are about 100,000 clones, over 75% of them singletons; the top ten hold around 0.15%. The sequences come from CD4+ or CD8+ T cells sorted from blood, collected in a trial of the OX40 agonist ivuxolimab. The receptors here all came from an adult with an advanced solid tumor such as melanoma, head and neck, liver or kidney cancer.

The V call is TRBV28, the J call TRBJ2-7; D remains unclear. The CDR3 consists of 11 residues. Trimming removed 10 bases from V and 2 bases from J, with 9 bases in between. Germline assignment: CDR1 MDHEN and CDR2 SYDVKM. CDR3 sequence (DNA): TGTGCCACCCATGGTCCCTACGAGCAGTACTTC. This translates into CATHGPYEQYF.

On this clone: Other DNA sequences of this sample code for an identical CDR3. Here the CDR3 DNA reads TGTGCCAGCAGTTTTCAAGGGAACACTGAAGCTTTCTTT. This translates into CASSFQGNTEAFF. This chain uses TRBV6-6 with TRBJ1-1, with no clear D. The CDR3 runs 13 residues. Germline CDR1 reads MNHNY; CDR2 reads SVGAGI (reference sequence). Trimming removed 4 bases at V and 1 base at J, with 7 bases between.

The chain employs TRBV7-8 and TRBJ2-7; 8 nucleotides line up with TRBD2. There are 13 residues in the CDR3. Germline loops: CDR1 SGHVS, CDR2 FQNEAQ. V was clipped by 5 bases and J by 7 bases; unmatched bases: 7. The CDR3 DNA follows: TGTGCCAGCAGCCCCGGACTAGCTCAAGAGCAGTACTTC. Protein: CASSPGLAQEQYF.

The CDR3 protein is CASSQSGDPPGANVLTF. As DNA, the CDR3 is TGCGCCAGCAGTCAATCGGGTGACCCCCCTGGGGCCAACGTCCTGACTTTC. The rearrangement uses TRBV23-1 and TRBJ2-6, with D unresolved. TRBV23-1 is given ORF status, its function remaining uncertain. This CDR3 region has 17 residues. The germline V and J ends were trimmed by 0 bases and 2 bases, with 11 bases remaining between them.

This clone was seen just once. The CDR3 nucleotides are TGTGCCAGCAGCCTGAAGGTTGGGACTTCCGACGAGCAGTACTTC. Amino acids: CASSLKVGTSDEQYF. The rearrangement joins TRBV7-9 to TRBJ2-7, with a possible D match to TRBD2 (6 bases). From germline, CDR1 is SEHNR and CDR2 FQNEAQ (reference sequence). Trimming took off 5 bases at V and 5 bases at J, with 19 bases between the two ends. The CDR3 has 15 residues.

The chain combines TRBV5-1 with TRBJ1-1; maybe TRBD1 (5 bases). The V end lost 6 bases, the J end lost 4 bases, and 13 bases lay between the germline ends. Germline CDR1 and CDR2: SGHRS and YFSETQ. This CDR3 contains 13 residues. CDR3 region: CASKTVGSTEAFF. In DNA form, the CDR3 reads TGCGCCAGCAAGACAGTCGGGAGCACTGAAGCTTTCTTT.

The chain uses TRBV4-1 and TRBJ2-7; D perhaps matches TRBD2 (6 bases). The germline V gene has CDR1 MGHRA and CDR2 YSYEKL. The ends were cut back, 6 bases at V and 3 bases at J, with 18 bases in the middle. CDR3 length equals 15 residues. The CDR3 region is CASRRSGQGLYEQYF. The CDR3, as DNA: TGCGCCAGCAGGAGATCCGGCCAGGGACTCTACGAGCAGTACTTC.

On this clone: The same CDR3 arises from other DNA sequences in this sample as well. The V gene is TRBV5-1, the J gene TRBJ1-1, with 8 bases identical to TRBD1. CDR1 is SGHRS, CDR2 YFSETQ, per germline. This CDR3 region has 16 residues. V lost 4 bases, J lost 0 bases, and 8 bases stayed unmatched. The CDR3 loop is CASSPGTGVLNTEAFF. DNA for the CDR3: TGCGCCAGCAGCCCAGGGACAGGAGTCTTGAACACTGAAGCTTTCTTT.

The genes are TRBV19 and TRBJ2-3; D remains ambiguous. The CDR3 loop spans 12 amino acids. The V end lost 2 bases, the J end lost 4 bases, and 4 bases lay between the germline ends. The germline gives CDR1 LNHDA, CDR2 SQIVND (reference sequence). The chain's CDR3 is CASSIRADTQYF. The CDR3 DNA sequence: TGTGCCAGTAGTATACGAGCAGATACGCAGTATTTT. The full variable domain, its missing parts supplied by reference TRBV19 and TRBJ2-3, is DGGITQSPKYLFRKEGQNVTLSCEQNLNHDAMYWYRQDPGQGLRLIYYSQIVNDFQKGDIAEGYSVSREKKESFPLTVTSAQKNPTAFYLCASSIRADTQYFGPGTRLTVL.

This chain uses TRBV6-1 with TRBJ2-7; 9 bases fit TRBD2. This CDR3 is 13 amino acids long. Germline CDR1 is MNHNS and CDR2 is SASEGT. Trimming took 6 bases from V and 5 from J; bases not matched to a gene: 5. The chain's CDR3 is CASRREGTHEQYF. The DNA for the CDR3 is TGTGCCAGCAGGCGGGAGGGGACCCACGAGCAGTACTTC.

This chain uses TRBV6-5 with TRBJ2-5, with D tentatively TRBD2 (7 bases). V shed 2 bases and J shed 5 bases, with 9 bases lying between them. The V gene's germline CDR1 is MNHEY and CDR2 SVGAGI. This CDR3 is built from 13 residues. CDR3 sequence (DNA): TGTGCCAGCAGTTACGGGAGGGGGGAGACCCAGTACTTC. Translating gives CASSYGRGETQYF.

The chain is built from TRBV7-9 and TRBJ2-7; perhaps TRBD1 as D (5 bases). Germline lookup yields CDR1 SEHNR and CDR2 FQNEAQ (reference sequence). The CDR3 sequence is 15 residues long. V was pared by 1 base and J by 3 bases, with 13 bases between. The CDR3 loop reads CASSLGAGSDYEQYF. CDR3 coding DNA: TGTGCCAGCAGCTTAGGGGCAGGGTCGGACTACGAGCAGTACTTC.

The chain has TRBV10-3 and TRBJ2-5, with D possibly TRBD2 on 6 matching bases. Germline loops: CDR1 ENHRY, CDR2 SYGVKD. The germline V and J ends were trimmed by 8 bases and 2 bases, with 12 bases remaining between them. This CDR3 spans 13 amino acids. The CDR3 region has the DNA TGTGCCATCGCCGGGGGAATTCAAGAGACCCAGTACTTC. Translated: CAIAGGIQETQYF.

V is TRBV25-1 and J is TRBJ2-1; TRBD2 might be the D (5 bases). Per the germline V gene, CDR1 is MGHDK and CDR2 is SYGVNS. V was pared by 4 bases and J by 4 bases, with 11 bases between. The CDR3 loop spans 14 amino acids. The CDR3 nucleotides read TGTGCCAGCAGTGGGCTCGGAGGTTACAATGAGCAGTTCTTC. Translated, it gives CASSGLGGYNEQFF.

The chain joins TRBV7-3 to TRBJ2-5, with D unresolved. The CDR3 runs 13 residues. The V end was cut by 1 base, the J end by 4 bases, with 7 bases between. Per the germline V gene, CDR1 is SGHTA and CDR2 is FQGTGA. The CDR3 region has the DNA TGTGCCAGCAGCTTAAGTTTCCGAGAGACCCAGTACTTC. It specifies CASSLSFRETQYF.

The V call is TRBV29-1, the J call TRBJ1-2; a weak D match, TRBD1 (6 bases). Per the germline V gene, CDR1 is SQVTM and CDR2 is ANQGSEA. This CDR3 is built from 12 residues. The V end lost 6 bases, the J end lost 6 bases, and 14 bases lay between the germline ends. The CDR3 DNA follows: TGCAGCGTCAGGGGTATTGTCCATGGCTACACCTTC. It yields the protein CSVRGIVHGYTF.

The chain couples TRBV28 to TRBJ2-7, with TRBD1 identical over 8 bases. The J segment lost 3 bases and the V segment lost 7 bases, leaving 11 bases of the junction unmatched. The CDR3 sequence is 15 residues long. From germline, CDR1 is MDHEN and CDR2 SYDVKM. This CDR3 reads CASNPRTGFVYEQYF. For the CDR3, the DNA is TGTGCCAGCAATCCCCGGACAGGGTTTGTCTACGAGCAGTACTTC.

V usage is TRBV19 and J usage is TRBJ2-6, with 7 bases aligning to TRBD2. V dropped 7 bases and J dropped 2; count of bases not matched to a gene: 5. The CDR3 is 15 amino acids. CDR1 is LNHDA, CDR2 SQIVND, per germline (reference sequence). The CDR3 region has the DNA TGTGCCAGTATCGATGGGGGGGCTGGGGCCAACGTCCTGACTTTC. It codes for CASIDGGAGANVLTF. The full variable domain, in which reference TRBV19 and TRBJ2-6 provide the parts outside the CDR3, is DGGITQSPKYLFRKEGQNVTLSCEQNLNHDAMYWYRQDPGQGLRLIYYSQIVNDFQKGDIAEGYSVSREKKESFPLTVTSAQKNPTAFYLCASIDGGAGANVLTFGAGSRLTVL.

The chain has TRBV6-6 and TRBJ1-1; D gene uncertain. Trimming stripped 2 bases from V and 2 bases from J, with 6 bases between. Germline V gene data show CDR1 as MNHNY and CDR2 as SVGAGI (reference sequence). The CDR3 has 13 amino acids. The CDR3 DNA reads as TGTGCCAGCAGTTACAACAGAAACACTGAAGCTTTCTTT. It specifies CASSYNRNTEAFF.